This T cell receptor (beta chain) emerged from a study of regulatory T cells in long-lasting Graves disease. Noted time point: newly diagnosed GD, antithyroid drugs for less than 3 months. The TCR library used RNA extracted from PBMCs. Around 10 milliliters of peripheral blood were taken and placed in EDTA tubes. Relying on iRepertoire HTBI primers and Arm-PCR of CDR3 regions, the team built TCR beta libraries. TCRdb re-called the multiplex PCR reads through MiXCR, storing one row per CDR3 protein. The sample has about 200,000 distinct CDR3 sequences, approximately 20% seen once. The table lists this clonotype with many counts. V trimming: 4 bases; J trimming: 6 bases; junction bases outside the gene matches: 11. This CDR3 has 15 residues. Germline V CDR1 and CDR2: SGHAT, FQNNGV.

The V and J genes are TRBV11-2 and TRBJ2-7, with 8 positions matching TRBD1. The sequence was obtained from a female donor with Graves disease. The sample consisted of peripheral blood mononuclear cells (PBMCs), taken at new diagnosis, from a patient treated with antithyroid drugs. CDR3 bases: TGTGCCAGCAGCTCCGCGACAGGGGATTTCTCCGAGCAGTACTTC. Translating gives CASSSATGDFSEQYF.